Listed here are 12 T cell receptor beta chains from one sample, sequenced in a study of T cell repertoires in aging, cancer and after chemotherapy. Peripheral blood genomic DNA, not sorted cells or RNA, was the template. Rearranged V-D-J TRB sequences were amplified with a mixed TRB-A/B primer pool. TCRdb analysed the multiplex PCR reads with MiXCR anew, one entry per CDR3 protein. The sample lists some 10,000 distinct CDR3 sequences, under 40% occurring once. The specimen was blood. These receptors all come from a human donor in good health.

This chain joins TRBV12-3 or TRBV12-4 and TRBJ2-6; 8 positions match TRBD1. V was pared by 6 bases and J by 2 bases, with 6 bases of the junction left unmatched. The CDR3 length is 16 residues. The CDR3 coding sequence is TGTGCCAGCAGCCGCGGGACAGGCCCTGGGGCCAACGTCCTGACTTTC. This translates into CASSRGTGPGANVLTF.

This clonotype has only a few counts. This chain connects TRBV15 to TRBJ2-5; a possible D gene is TRBD2 (5 bases). V was trimmed by 0 bases and J by 4 bases, leaving 12 bases between them. The CDR3 runs to 15 residues. Germline-derived CDR1 and CDR2 are LNHNV and YYDKDF (reference sequence). DNA for the CDR3: TGTGCCACCAGCAGAGATTTAAGAGGGTCAGAGACCCAGTACTTC. Its protein is CATSRDLRGSETQYF.

The genes are TRBV19 and TRBJ1-1; TRBD1 might be the D (6 bases). The germline V gene encodes CDR1 LNHDA and CDR2 SQIVND (reference sequence). V lost 4 bases, J lost 0 bases, and 15 bases lay in between. This CDR3 contains 16 residues. The CDR3 loop is CASSRTDRIMNTEAFF. As DNA, the CDR3 is TGTGCCAGTAGTAGGACAGATAGGATTATGAACACTGAAGCTTTCTTT. Drawing the rest from reference TRBV19 and TRBJ1-1, the complete variable domain is DGGITQSPKYLFRKEGQNVTLSCEQNLNHDAMYWYRQDPGQGLRLIYYSQIVNDFQKGDIAEGYSVSREKKESFPLTVTSAQKNPTAFYLCASSRTDRIMNTEAFFGQGTRLTVV.

This clonotype occurred a few times. CDR3: CASSLVAETQYF. DNA for the CDR3: TGTGCCAGCAGCTTAGTTGCGGAGACCCAGTACTTC. The rearrangement joins TRBV13 to TRBJ2-5; D remains ambiguous. The CDR3 is 12 amino acids. Trimming cost V 1 base and J 5 bases, with 5 bases left between them. CDR1 is PRHDT and CDR2 is FYEKMQ in the germline V gene (reference sequence).

V gene TRBV5-4 combines with J gene TRBJ1-4; maybe TRBD1 (5 bases). This CDR3 comprises 17 residues. The ends were cut back, 3 bases at V and 5 bases at J, with 20 bases in the middle. Germline CDR1 is SGHNT and CDR2 is YYREEE (reference sequence). CDR3 sequence reads: CASSSPGGEERNEKLFF. In DNA, the CDR3 is TGTGCCAGCAGCTCTCCCGGGGGTGAGGAAAGGAATGAAAAACTGTTTTTT. The whole variable domain, filled in from reference TRBV5-4 and TRBJ1-4, reads ETGVTQSPTHLIKTRGQQVTLRCSSQSGHNTVSWYQQALGQGPQFIFQYYREEENGRGNFPPRFSGLQFPNYSSELNVNALELDDSALYLCASSSPGGEERNEKLFFGSGTQLSVL.

This clonotype came up a few times. The rearrangement joins TRBV18 to TRBJ2-5; TRBD2 matches at 8 bases. Germline lookup yields CDR1 KGHSH and CDR2 LQKENI. CDR3 length: 16 amino acids. Germline trimming cut 2 bases from V and 5 bases from J; bases unmatched to any gene: 10. The CDR3 sequence is CASSPEGTSGGETQYF. As DNA, the CDR3 is TGTGCCAGCTCACCAGAAGGCACTAGCGGAGGGGAGACCCAGTACTTC.

This clonotype showed up just a few times. V is TRBV6-2 or TRBV6-3 and J is TRBJ2-3; the D gene is possibly TRBD2 (6 bases). Between the trimmed V and J ends, which lost 6 bases and 7 bases, there was a span of 11 bases. In germline, CDR1 is MNHEY, CDR2 SVGEGT. The CDR3 runs 12 residues. CDR3 DNA sequence: TGTGCCAGCAGACAACTAGCAAATACGCAGTATTTT. Translated, it gives CASRQLANTQYF.

DNA of the CDR3: TGTGCCAGTAGACCACAGGGGAACGGCAATCAGCCCCAGCATTTT. This gives the protein CASRPQGNGNQPQHF. This chain uses TRBV19 with TRBJ1-5, with 7 bases fitting TRBD1. Germline CDR1 reads LNHDA; CDR2 reads SQIVND (reference sequence). Unmatched junction bases numbered 7, after V lost 6 bases and J lost 2 bases. The CDR3 covers 15 residues. The whole variable domain, filled in from reference TRBV19 and TRBJ1-5, reads DGGITQSPKYLFRKEGQNVTLSCEQNLNHDAMYWYRQDPGQGLRLIYYSQIVNDFQKGDIAEGYSVSREKKESFPLTVTSAQKNPTAFYLCASRPQGNGNQPQHFGDGTRLSIL.

J is TRBJ2-3 and V is TRBV9, with D unresolved. The CDR3 runs to 13 residues. From germline, CDR1 is SGDLS and CDR2 YYNGEE. The V end was cut by 2 bases, the J end by 2 bases, with 6 bases between. In nucleotides, the CDR3 is TGTGCCAGCAGCGTGTGGGTCACAGATACGCAGTATTTT. It specifies CASSVWVTDTQYF. Filled out from reference TRBV9 and TRBJ2-3, the complete variable domain reads DSGVTQTPKHLITATGQRVTLRCSPRSGDLSVYWYQQSLDQGLQFLIQYYNGEERAKGNILERFSAQQFPDLHSELNLSSLELGDSALYFCASSVWVTDTQYFGPGTRLTVL.

CDR3 protein: CASRVSGTSSYEQYF. The CDR3 DNA sequence: TGTGCCAGCAGAGTAAGCGGGACAAGCTCCTACGAGCAGTACTTC. The genes are TRBV6-2 or TRBV6-3 and TRBJ2-7; D is perhaps TRBD2 (7 bases). The germline V and J ends were trimmed by 6 bases and 0 bases, with 15 bases remaining between them. The CDR3 runs 15 residues. The germline CDR1 and CDR2 sequences are MNHEY and SVGEGT.

The genes are TRBV7-9 and TRBJ1-5; tentatively, D is TRBD1 (5 bases). CDR1 and CDR2 (germline): SEHNR, FQNEAQ (reference sequence). The V end was cut by 3 bases, the J end by 7 bases, with 13 bases between. The CDR3 is 14 amino acids. The CDR3 here is CASSFFGGLQPQHF. CDR3 DNA: TGTGCCAGCAGCTTCTTCGGGGGGTTGCAGCCCCAGCATTTT.

Judged by abundance, this clonotype is medium-sized (0.01 to 0.1%). The J gene is TRBJ2-1, the V gene TRBV11-1, with 7 bases matching TRBD2. The CDR3 totals 16 residues. The junction had 9 bases not matched to a gene; V was cut back by 1 base and J by 6 bases. Germline CDR1 is SGHAT and CDR2 is FQDESV (reference sequence). This CDR3 reads CASSLVAGRASNEQFF. The DNA of the CDR3 is TGTGCCAGCAGCTTAGTCGCGGGGAGGGCAAGCAATGAGCAGTTCTTC.